This is a list of T cell receptor beta chains from one sample in a study of T-cell memory formation after mild COVID-19. TCRdb re-derived calls from the 5' RACE reads in MiXCR, one entry per CDR3 protein. Found here are 470,000 or so distinct CDR3 sequences, around a sixth of them singletons; the top ten hold 10% to 15%. The sequencing input was PBMCs or a T cell subset sorted from them (not recorded which). The origin of the receptors is an adult woman who had mild COVID-19 (a few samples of this study predate the infection). Cell type and time point are not known. The conserved cysteine and the conserved F or W are not part of the CDR3 here. The size of a clone is reported for some rows only, either as once, few or many, or as a class for expanded clones.

v_call,clone_size,j_call,cdr3_aa
TRBV20-1,few,TRBJ2-7,SVILAGGPFSYEQY
TRBV5-1,.,TRBJ1-1,ASSADRSTEAF
TRBV5-1,few,TRBJ2-3,ASSQSGGGDTQY
TRBV12-3/TRBV12-4,.,TRBJ1-4,ASSRQSGLANEKLF
TRBV20-1,few,TRBJ1-2,SAAGQGVSGGYT
TRBV20-1,.,TRBJ2-7,SARGDRGPYEQY
TRBV11-3,.,TRBJ2-1,ASSPQGQGPAEQF
TRBV7-7,.,TRBJ2-5,ASSLRLAQETQY
TRBV24-1,.,TRBJ2-2,ATSSQGADTGELF
TRBV4-2,.,TRBJ2-1,ASSQVSSYSYNEQF
TRBV12-3/TRBV12-4,few,TRBJ2-7,ASSLRLRDEQY
TRBV25-1,.,TRBJ1-2,ASSELARRGYA
TRBV5-4,.,TRBJ2-2,ASSLGGAYTGELF
TRBV10-2,few,TRBJ2-6,ASSGSTGANVLT
TRBV4-2,few,TRBJ2-3,ASSTRTSGTYDTQY
TRBV5-1,few,TRBJ2-1,ASQGLAGEGNEQF
TRBV20-1,.,TRBJ1-1,SARGIGAGGTEAF
TRBV18,many,TRBJ1-3,ASSPEEGGLGSGNTIY
TRBV6-5,.,TRBJ1-6,ASSYPNDRPPALRDRRGYLH
TRBV6-5,.,TRBJ1-1,ASSPGSILNTEAF
TRBV7-9,.,TRBJ1-5,ASSLGTAPQH
TRBV19,.,.,ASNQAGGSYEQY